This record covers a single TCR beta chain. Germline V gives CDR1 SGDLS, CDR2 YYNGEE. Losses at the gene ends were 0 bases for V and 5 bases for J; bases not matched to a gene: 9. The CDR3 runs 16 residues. This record belongs to a study of early T cells in non-severe SARS-CoV-2 infection. Overall study context: The sequenced material was bulk RNA from unsorted whole blood, and its chains were unpaired.

Tagging with unique molecular identifiers was applied to individual cDNA molecules. A single record per CDR3 protein comes from TCRdb applying MiXCR to the 5' RACE reads. Found here are 64,000 or so distinct CDR3 sequences, about 11% of them singletons; the top ten hold approximately 3%. The TCR comes from an adult who was a healthcare worker with PCR-confirmed SARS-CoV-2 infection or an uninfected control (not recorded which). V usage is TRBV9 and J usage is TRBJ2-3; TRBD1 matches at 7 bases. This specimen consisted of whole blood, obtained at baseline. CDR3 nucleotide sequence: TGTGCCAGCAGCGTAGGTAGGGGGCGAGGAGTAGATACGCAGTATTTT. This sequence encodes CASSVGRGRGVDTQYF.